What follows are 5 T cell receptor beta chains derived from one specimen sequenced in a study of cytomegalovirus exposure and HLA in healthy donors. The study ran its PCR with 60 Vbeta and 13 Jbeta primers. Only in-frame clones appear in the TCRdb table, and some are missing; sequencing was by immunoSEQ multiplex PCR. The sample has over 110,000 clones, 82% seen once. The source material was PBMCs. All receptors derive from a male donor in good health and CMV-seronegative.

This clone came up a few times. The CDR3 loop is CASSVTSAWRETQYF. CDR3 DNA: TGTGCCAGCAGCGTGACTAGCGCCTGGCGGGAGACCCAGTACTTC. The chain combines TRBV5-4 with TRBJ2-5; 8 bases map to TRBD2. The J segment lost 5 bases and the V segment lost 4 bases, leaving 10 bases of the junction unmatched. In germline, CDR1 is SGHNT, CDR2 YYREEE (reference sequence). The CDR3 is 15 amino acids.

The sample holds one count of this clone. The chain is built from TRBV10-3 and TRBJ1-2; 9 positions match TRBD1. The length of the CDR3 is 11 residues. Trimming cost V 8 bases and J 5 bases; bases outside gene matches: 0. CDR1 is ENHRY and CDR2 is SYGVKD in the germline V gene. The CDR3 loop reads CAIGQGYGYTF. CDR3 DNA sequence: TGTGCCATCGGACAGGGGTATGGCTACACCTTC.

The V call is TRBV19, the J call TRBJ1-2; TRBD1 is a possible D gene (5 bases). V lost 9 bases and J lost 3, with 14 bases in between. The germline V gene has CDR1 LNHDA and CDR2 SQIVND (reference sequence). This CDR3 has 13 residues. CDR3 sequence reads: CASKMRGDYGYTF. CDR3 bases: TGTGCCAGCAAGATGCGGGGGGACTATGGCTACACCTTC.

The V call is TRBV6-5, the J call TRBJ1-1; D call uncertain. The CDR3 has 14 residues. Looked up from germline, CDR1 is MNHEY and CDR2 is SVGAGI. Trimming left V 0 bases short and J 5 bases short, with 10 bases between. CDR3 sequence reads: CASSYSQVWTEAFF. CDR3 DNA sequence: TGTGCCAGCAGTTACTCGCAGGTCTGGACTGAAGCTTTCTTT.

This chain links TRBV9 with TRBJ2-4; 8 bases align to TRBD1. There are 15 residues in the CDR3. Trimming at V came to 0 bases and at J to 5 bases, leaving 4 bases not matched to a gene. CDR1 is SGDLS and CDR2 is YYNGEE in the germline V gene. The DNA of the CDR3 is TGTGCCAGCAGCGTAGCTCCGGACAGGGAAAACATTCAGTACTTC. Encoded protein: CASSVAPDRENIQYF.